This TCR beta chain emerged from a study of T-cell memory formation after mild COVID-19. Between the trimmed V and J ends, which lost 6 bases and 1 base, there was a span of 16 bases. This CDR3 spans 16 amino acids. A 5'RACE reaction primed in the constant segment made cDNA libraries of TCR alpha and TCR beta, and these carried sample barcodes and UMIs. TCRdb fed the 5' RACE reads into MiXCR, producing one record per CDR3 protein. The table records about 210,000 distinct CDR3 sequences, under 30% of them present only once. This clonotype came up once. This sequence originates from an adult woman who had mild COVID-19 (a few samples of this study predate the infection). Cell type and time point are not known. This chain links TRBV12-3 or TRBV12-4 with TRBJ1-5, with D tentatively TRBD1 (5 bases). The material sequenced was PBMCs or a T cell subset sorted from them (not recorded which). The CDR3 nucleotides read TGTGCCAGCAGCAACTGGGGGGTAGGGAGCAATCAGCCCCAGCATTTT. This gives the protein CASSNWGVGSNQPQHF.